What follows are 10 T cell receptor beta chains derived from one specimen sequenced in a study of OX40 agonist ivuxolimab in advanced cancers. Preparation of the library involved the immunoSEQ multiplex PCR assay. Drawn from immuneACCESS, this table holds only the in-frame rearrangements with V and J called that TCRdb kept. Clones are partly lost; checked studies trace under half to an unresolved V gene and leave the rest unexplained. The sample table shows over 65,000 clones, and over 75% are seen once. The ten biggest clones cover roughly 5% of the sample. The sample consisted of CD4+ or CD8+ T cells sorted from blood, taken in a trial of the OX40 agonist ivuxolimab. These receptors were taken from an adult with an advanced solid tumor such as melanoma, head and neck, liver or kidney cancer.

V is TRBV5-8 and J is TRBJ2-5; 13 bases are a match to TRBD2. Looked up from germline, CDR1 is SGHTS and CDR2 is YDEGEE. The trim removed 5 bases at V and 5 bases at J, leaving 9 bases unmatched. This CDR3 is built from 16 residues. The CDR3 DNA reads TGTGCCAGCAGTCATGGACTAGCGGGGGTACGTGAGACCCAGTACTTC. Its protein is CASSHGLAGVRETQYF.

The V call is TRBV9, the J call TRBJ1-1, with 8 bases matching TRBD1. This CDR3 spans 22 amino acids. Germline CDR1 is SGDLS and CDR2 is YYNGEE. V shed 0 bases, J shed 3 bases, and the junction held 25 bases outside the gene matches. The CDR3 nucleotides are TGTGCCAGCAGCGTAGTTAATTCTTGGCGGACAGGGTATTCGGTCGGGGACACTGAAGCTTTCTTT. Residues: CASSVVNSWRTGYSVGDTEAFF.

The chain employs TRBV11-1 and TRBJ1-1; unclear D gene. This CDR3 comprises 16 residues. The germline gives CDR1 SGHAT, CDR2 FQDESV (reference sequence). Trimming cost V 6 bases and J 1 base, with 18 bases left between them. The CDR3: CASSIEARYSNTEAFF. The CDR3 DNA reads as TGTGCCAGCAGTATTGAGGCTAGGTACTCGAACACTGAAGCTTTCTTT.

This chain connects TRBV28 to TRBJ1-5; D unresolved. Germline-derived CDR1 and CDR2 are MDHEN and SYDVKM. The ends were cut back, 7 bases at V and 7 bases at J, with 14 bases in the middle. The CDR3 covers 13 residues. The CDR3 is CASMVTGKQPQHF. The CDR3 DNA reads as TGTGCCAGCATGGTCACGGGGAAACAGCCCCAGCATTTT.

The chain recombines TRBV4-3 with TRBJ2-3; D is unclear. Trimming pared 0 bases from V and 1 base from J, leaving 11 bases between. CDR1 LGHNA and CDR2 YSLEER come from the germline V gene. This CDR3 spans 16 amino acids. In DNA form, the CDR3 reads TGCGCCAGCAGCCAAGATCGGGCCTTAGGCACAGATACGCAGTATTTT. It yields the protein CASSQDRALGTDTQYF.

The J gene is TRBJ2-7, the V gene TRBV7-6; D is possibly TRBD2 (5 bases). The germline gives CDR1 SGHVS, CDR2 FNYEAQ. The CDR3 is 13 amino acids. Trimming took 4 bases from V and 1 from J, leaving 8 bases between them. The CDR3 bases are TGTGCCAGCAGCTACCCGGGGTCCTACGAGCAGTACTTC. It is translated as CASSYPGSYEQYF.

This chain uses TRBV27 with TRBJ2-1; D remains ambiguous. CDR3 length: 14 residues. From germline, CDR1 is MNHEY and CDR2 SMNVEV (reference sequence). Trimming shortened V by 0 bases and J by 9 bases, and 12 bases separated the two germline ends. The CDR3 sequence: CASSLSAYKGEQFF. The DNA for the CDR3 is TGTGCCAGCAGTTTATCTGCGTATAAGGGTGAGCAGTTCTTC.

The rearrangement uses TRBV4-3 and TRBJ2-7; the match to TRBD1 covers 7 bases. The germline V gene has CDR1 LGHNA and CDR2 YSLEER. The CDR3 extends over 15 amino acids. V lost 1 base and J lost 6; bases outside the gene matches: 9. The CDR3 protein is CASSQGQGRLGEQYF. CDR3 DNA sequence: TGCGCCAGCAGCCAAGGACAGGGCCGGCTGGGCGAGCAGTACTTC.

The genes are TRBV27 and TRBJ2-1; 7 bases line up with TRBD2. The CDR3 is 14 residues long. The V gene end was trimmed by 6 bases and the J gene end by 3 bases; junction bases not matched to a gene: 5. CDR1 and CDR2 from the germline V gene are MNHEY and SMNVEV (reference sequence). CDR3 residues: CASSLLAVYNEQFF. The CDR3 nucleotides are TGTGCCAGCAGCCTGCTAGCGGTCTACAATGAGCAGTTCTTC.

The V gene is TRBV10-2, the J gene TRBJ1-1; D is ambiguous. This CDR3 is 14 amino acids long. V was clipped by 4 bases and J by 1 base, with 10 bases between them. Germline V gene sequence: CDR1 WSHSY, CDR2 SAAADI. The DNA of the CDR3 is TGCGCCAGCAGTGTCGGACGGACGAACACTGAAGCTTTCTTT. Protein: CASSVGRTNTEAFF.